The next 8 T cell receptor beta chains were all read from a single sample in a study of OX40 agonist ivuxolimab in advanced cancers. Profiled with immunoSEQ multiplex PCR; TCRdb holds only in-frame clones, not every one. The sample comprises over 70,000 clones, about 84% of which are singletons, and 6.9% rests with the top ten. The sample in question was CD4+ or CD8+ T cells sorted from blood, obtained in a trial of the OX40 agonist ivuxolimab. The receptors were sampled from an adult with an advanced solid tumor such as melanoma, head and neck, liver or kidney cancer.

This chain uses TRBV30 with TRBJ2-7, with D tentatively TRBD2 (6 bases). This CDR3 comprises 12 residues. From germline, CDR1 is GTSNPN and CDR2 SVGIG (reference sequence). CDR3 loop: CGLRTRGYEQYF. The CDR3 coding sequence is TGTGGTCTTCGGACGCGGGGATACGAGCAGTACTTC.

The chain employs TRBV20-1 and TRBJ2-7; D call uncertain. V lost 0 bases to trimming and J lost 4 bases, with 4 bases between them. The CDR3 contains 11 residues. Germline CDR1 reads DFQATT; CDR2 reads SNEGSKA (reference sequence). The CDR3 bases are TGCAGTGCTAGAGAAACATACGAGCAGTACTTC. It codes for CSARETYEQYF.

The rearrangement uses TRBV19 and TRBJ2-5, with TRBD1 matching 11 bases. V dropped 6 bases and J dropped 0; count of bases not matched to a gene: 6. Germline V gene data show CDR1 as LNHDA and CDR2 as SQIVND (reference sequence). The CDR3 is 16 residues long. The CDR3 region has the DNA TGTGCCAGTAGGTCCGGGACAGGGGGTTACCAAGAGACCCAGTACTTC. Protein sequence: CASRSGTGGYQETQYF.

The rearrangement joins TRBV5-4 to TRBJ2-2; a possible D gene is TRBD2 (5 bases). CDR3 size: 14 residues. Between the trimmed V and J ends, which lost 4 bases and 2 bases, there was a span of 9 bases. Looked up from germline, CDR1 is SGHNT and CDR2 is YYREEE (reference sequence). CDR3: CASSRGGNTGELFF. The DNA of the CDR3 is TGTGCCAGCAGCCGTGGAGGAAACACCGGGGAGCTGTTTTTT.

V and J are TRBV13 and TRBJ2-3; D possibly uses TRBD1 or TRBD2 (5 bases each). The germline V and J ends were trimmed by 8 bases and 1 base, with 13 bases remaining between them. CDR1 PRHDT and CDR2 FYEKMQ come from the germline V gene (reference sequence). The CDR3 sequence is 14 residues long. Here the CDR3 DNA reads TGTGCCAGCTCGGGGCGCTTAGGCACAGATACGCAGTATTTT. Encoded protein: CASSGRLGTDTQYF.

There are many counts of this clone. The chain employs TRBV6-6 and TRBJ1-2; 7 nucleotides agree with TRBD1. From germline, CDR1 is MNHNY and CDR2 SVGAGI (reference sequence). The CDR3 has 15 residues. V trimming: 6 bases; J trimming: 2 bases; junction bases outside the gene matches: 9. CDR3 bases: TGTGCCAGCAGGATACAGGGGACCTTAAACTATGGCTACACCTTC. Translated: CASRIQGTLNYGYTF.

The chain joins TRBV6-5 to TRBJ1-3; the D is unclear. The length of the CDR3 is 11 residues. Germline assignment: CDR1 MNHEY and CDR2 SVGAGI. V shed 7 bases and J shed 4 bases, with 5 bases lying between them. For the CDR3, the DNA is TGTGCCAGCACTGAAGGAAACACCATATATTTT. Its translation is CASTEGNTIYF.

The chain combines TRBV19 with TRBJ2-2; TRBD1 is a possible D gene (6 bases). The V gene's germline CDR1 is LNHDA and CDR2 SQIVND (reference sequence). V was cut by 9 bases and J by 4 bases, with 18 bases left in between. The CDR3 loop spans 15 amino acids. The CDR3 coding sequence is TGTGCCAGCACTAGGGCAGGGGCACTCACCGGGGAGCTGTTTTTT. It is translated as CASTRAGALTGELFF.